This T cell receptor (beta chain) originates from a study of CXCR3-negative and CXCR3-positive naive CD8 T cells. The libraries of TRB cDNA were prepared using 5' RACE with UMI labels. TCRdb derives one entry per CDR3 protein from the 5' RACE reads, leaving out DNA. There are under 85,000 distinct CDR3 sequences in the sample, with 1.5% to 2% held by the top ten. As for this clonotype: What it recognizes is unknown.

Germline-derived CDR1 and CDR2 are SGHRS and YFSETQ. The CDR3 contains 15 residues. Study conclusions and caveats: Memory CD8+ T cell repertoires were far less diverse than both naive subsets. Comparison of naive subsets found surface CD5 to be comparable, and TCR strength was inferred on the basis of TRB CDR3 properties. Similar TRBV-TRBJ usage was seen in naive cells (both CXCR3-negative and CXCR3-positive), but memory cells differed.

The TCR originated in a human donor in good health. Some clones in this sample may be carry-over from other donors' samples. The chain is built from TRBV5-1 and TRBJ2-7; TCRdb's assignment of TRBD1 cannot be checked, as there is no DNA. Sequencing was performed on naive CXCR3- CD8+ T cells from blood. The subset denotes: CD45RO-CCR7+CD27+CD95- naive CD8+ T cells lacking CXCR3 (TNR3-). Here the CDR3 reads CASSSTGRTYYEQYF.